This is a list of T cell receptor beta chains from one sample in a study of T-cell reconstitution after alpha-beta-depleted transplantation in children. TCRdb reprocessed the PCR reads via MiXCR and lists one record per CDR3 protein. There are 780,000 or so distinct CDR3 sequences in the sample; 15% to 20% occur only once, and around 5.3% lies in the top ten. The source was PBMCs, mostly from graft donor cells, collected 360 days after TCRalphabeta/CD19-depleted stem cell transplant. These receptors originate from a male patient under 18 who had a stem cell transplant for acute lymphoblastic leukemia, so the T cells may come from the graft donor. Each CDR3 is given with its conserved first and last residue. D genes are given only for firm matches. Size is omitted from some rows. Given values are once, few, many or a class for expanded clones.

v_gene	d_gene	j_gene	abundance	CDR3aa	CDR3nt
TRBV4-1	TRBD2	TRBJ2-5	few	CASSHWTSVLQETQYF	TGCGCCAGCAGCCATTGGACTAGCGTGCTCCAAGAGACCCAGTACTTC
TRBV7-9	-	TRBJ1-2	-	CASSPRETNYGYTF	TGTGCCAGCAGCCCCCGAGAGACTAACTATGGCTACACCTTC
TRBV27	-	TRBJ1-4	many	CASSLWPFGEKLFF	TGTGCCAGCAGTTTATGGCCCTTCGGGGAAAAACTGTTTTTT
TRBV2	-	TRBJ2-7	few	CASSEGGSASYEQYF	TGTGCCAGCAGTGAAGGTGGGAGCGCCTCCTACGAGCAGTACTTC
TRBV29-1	-	TRBJ2-7	few	CSVASFGGPLDEQYF	TGCAGCGTTGCCTCTTTCGGGGGGCCCCTCGACGAGCAGTACTTC
TRBV7-6	TRBD2	TRBJ2-7	-	CASSLVLAGGPVEQYF	TGTGCCAGCAGCTTAGTCTTAGCGGGAGGGCCTGTCGAGCAGTACTTC
TRBV7-6	-	TRBJ2-3	few	CASSSPLPYDTQYF	TGTGCCAGCAGCTCCCCCCTCCCGTACGATACGCAGTATTTT
TRBV12-3/TRBV12-4	-	TRBJ2-5	-	CASSSSQRGRETQYF	TGTGCCAGCAGTTCCTCCCAACGGGGGCGGGAGACCCAGTACTTC
TRBV4-1	-	TRBJ2-7	-	CASSQEIQGTYEQYF	TGCGCCAGCAGCCAAGAAATTCAGGGGACCTACGAGCAGTACTTC
TRBV11-1	-	TRBJ2-5	-	CASSPPLGGPSKRETQYF	TGTGCCAGCAGCCCCCCCCTAGGGGGGCCATCCAAAAGGGAGACCCAGTACTTC
TRBV6-4	-	TRBJ1-2	-	CASSDSARAYGYTF	TGTGCCAGCAGTGACTCTGCCAGGGCCTATGGCTACACCTTC
TRBV11-2	TRBD2	TRBJ2-7	few	CASSLGGTSRYEQYF	TGTGCCAGCAGCTTAGGGGGGACTAGTCGCTACGAGCAGTACTTC
TRBV5-1	-	TRBJ1-4	few	CASREDTTNEKLFF	TGCGCCAGCAGGGAGGATACAACTAATGAAAAACTGTTTTTT
TRBV7-9	TRBD2	TRBJ2-7	few	CASSLLGTSGFHEQYF	TGTGCCAGCAGCTTACTAGGGACTAGCGGGTTTCACGAGCAGTACTTC
TRBV6-5	TRBD2	TRBJ2-5	few	CASSFLGGRGETQYF	TGTGCCAGCAGTTTTCTGGGGGGGAGGGGAGAGACCCAGTACTTC
TRBV4-1	TRBD2	TRBJ2-3	-	CASSHPGLAAFTDTQYF	TGCGCCAGCAGCCATCCCGGACTAGCGGCTTTCACAGATACGCAGTATTTT
TRBV12-3/TRBV12-4	TRBD2	TRBJ2-1	few	CASSSGLGYNEQFF	TGTGCCAGCAGTTCGGGACTAGGGTACAATGAGCAGTTCTTC
TRBV7-9	-	TRBJ2-7	-	CASSFAGLEQYF	TGTGCCAGCAGCTTTGCAGGGCTCGAGCAGTACTTC
TRBV5-6	-	TRBJ2-4	few	CASSLYAFLNIQYF	TGTGCCAGCAGCTTGTACGCTTTCTTAAACATTCAGTACTTC
TRBV7-2	TRBD1	TRBJ2-2	few	CASSFTGGDTGELFF	TGTGCCAGCAGCTTTACAGGGGGAGACACCGGGGAGCTGTTTTTT
TRBV12-3/TRBV12-4	-	TRBJ1-5	few	CASSFRGRSNQPQHF	TGTGCCAGCAGTTTTCGGGGACGGAGCAATCAGCCCCAGCATTTT
TRBV12-3/TRBV12-4	-	TRBJ2-3	many	CASSFSAGLVADTQYF	TGTGCCAGCAGTTTTTCGGCGGGCCTAGTGGCAGATACGCAGTATTTT
TRBV10-2	-	TRBJ2-2	many	CASSEHGELFF	TGCGCCAGCAGTGAACACGGGGAGCTGTTTTTT
TRBV5-1	-	TRBJ2-5	few	CASSWGKPRETQYF	TGCGCCAGCAGCTGGGGGAAACCACGGGAGACCCAGTACTTC
TRBV4-1	-	TRBJ2-3	few	CASSQARPSNGDTQYF	TGCGCCAGCAGCCAAGCCAGGCCTTCGAATGGAGATACGCAGTATTTT
TRBV12-3/TRBV12-4	TRBD1	TRBJ1-6	-	CASSTRGRHSPLHF	TGTGCCAGCAGTACCAGGGGGAGGCATTCACCCCTCCACTTT
TRBV15	TRBD1	TRBJ1-6	few	CATSSYRGGSPLHF	TGTGCCACCAGCAGTTACAGGGGAGGTTCACCCCTCCACTTT
TRBV7-3	-	TRBJ2-5	-	CASSLKGGETQYF	TGTGCCAGCAGCTTAAAGGGCGGAGAGACCCAGTACTTC
TRBV4-1	-	TRBJ2-1	-	CASSQDPGAPNEQFF	TGCGCCAGCAGCCAAGATCCCGGGGCTCCCAATGAGCAGTTCTTC
TRBV4-1	-	TRBJ1-3	-	CASSPGWSPGNTIYF	TGCGCCAGCAGCCCTGGGTGGAGCCCGGGAAACACCATATATTTT
TRBV10-3	TRBD1	TRBJ1-2	many	CAISARDRGDYGYTF	TGTGCCATCAGTGCGAGGGACAGGGGCGACTATGGCTACACCTTC
TRBV18	TRBD1	TRBJ1-6	-	CASSPRGQGPYTSPLHF	TGTGCCAGCTCACCACGTGGACAGGGACCTTATACTTCACCCCTCCACTTT
TRBV18	-	TRBJ1-1	many	CASSPRGDTEAFF	TGTGCCAGCTCACCCCGGGGTGACACTGAAGCTTTCTTT
TRBV5-1	TRBD2	TRBJ2-2	few	CASSLMLAGGANTGELFF	TGCGCCAGCAGCTTGATGCTAGCGGGTGGAGCGAACACCGGGGAGCTGTTTTTT
TRBV9	-	TRBJ2-2	-	CASSVAQNTGELFF	TGTGCCAGCAGCGTGGCTCAGAACACCGGGGAGCTGTTTTTT
TRBV5-1	TRBD1	TRBJ2-5	-	CASSLDPGQQETQYF	TGCGCCAGCAGCTTGGATCCGGGACAGCAAGAGACCCAGTACTTC